This T cell receptor (beta chain) derives from a study of blood T cell repertoires in COVID-19 (dated by TCRdb to the early 2020s). Broadly, across the study: The collaborator samples originated in the United States, Italy and Spain and spanned the acute and convalescent phases of COVID-19. The prospective study material was composed of cDNA or gDNA derived from T cells, B-cell-depleted T cells, or PBMCs. Subjects who had been exposed to COVID-19, were actively infected with it, or had recovered from it provided the deeply sampled blood TCRbeta repertoires that made up the dataset. The repertoires were made available in a free public database intended to serve as a resource for research on the immune response to SARS-CoV-2. Samples came from the ongoing ImmuneRACE study (first 160 participants) plus 1,254 subjects from 6 global collaborators. A de-identified subject ID, COVID-19 status, age in years and sex were almost always included in the sample metadata. Where available, HLA class I and class II types were obtained from metadata supplied by the sample provider rather than from assay-based typing.

The collaborating institutions used their own protocols to collect whole blood in K2EDTA tubes. For TCRbeta analysis, collaborator samples were shipped as frozen whole blood, as isolated PBMCs, or as DNA extracted from either sample type. TCRbeta CDR3 regions were amplified from genomic DNA using the immunoSEQ Assay, a bias-controlled multiplex PCR. Regarding the original processing steps: The number of nucleated cells in each sample was estimated from the amplification of reference gene primers within the assay. Sequence reads were collapsed and filtered to measure the absolute abundance of every unique TCRbeta CDR3 rearrangement. For each sample, productive Simpson clonality was calculated by taking the square root of Simpson's diversity index across productive rearrangements. The source is immuneACCESS, and TCRdb retained only in-frame sequences with V and J called. Part of the clones is not carried over; for the studies checked, unresolved V genes explain less than half of this, and the remainder is unexplained. V and J calls and clone size come straight from that table; D and trimming were deduced from the DNA. The table for this sample lists roughly 360,000 clones; 81% of them were counted only once. The biggest ten clones account for 0.85% to 1.2% of the sample.

In regard to this clone: Its antigen is unknown. Per-nucleotide qualities are absent, and no much larger clonotype sits a single base away.

Overall study outcomes, separate from this receptor: The quantity of clinical and demographic metadata differed by source and by participant and was supplied without curation.

Material for sequencing was peripheral blood. The sequence derives from a human donor with acute or convalescent COVID-19. The donor label of this sample is uncertain.

The nucleotide sequence is given as TGTGCCAGTAGTGCCGCTGACAGGGGGCTGAATCAGCCCCAGCATTTT. This translates into CASSAADRGLNQPQHF. The receptor chain draws on TRBV19 and TRBJ1-5, with TRBD1 matching 10 junction bases. From V the trimming removes 5 bases and from J it removes 4 bases, while the gene matches leave 8 bases of the junction unaccounted for. The germline V gene encodes CDR1 LNHDA and CDR2 SQIVND (reference sequence). Reading from cysteine to phenylalanine, the CDR3 counts 16 amino acids. Kept here is only the CDR3 DNA, which spans 48 bases and is read in frame from base 1.